These 24 T cell receptor beta chains were all obtained from the same sample, sequenced in a study of a mutant IDH1 vaccine in newly diagnosed glioma (TCRdb year 2021). Their cognate antigens are unknown. The time point label, as the study defines it: week 5, during vaccination. Each vaccine dose was 300 ug of a 20-mer mutant IDH1 peptide in Montanide, given subcutaneously with topical imiquimod. The method behind the library was the immunoSEQ multiplex PCR assay. TCRdb obtained this table from immuneACCESS and retained in-frame rearrangements with V and J assigned. These tables miss some clones; where compared with another copy, unresolved V genes account for less than half of the shortfall, and the remainder is unexplained. Within this sample are 60,000 or so clones, with around four fifths of them counted one time only. The top ten clones comprise less than 8% of the sample. Sequencing was performed on PBMCs, taken from a glioma patient whose treatment included an IDH1 peptide vaccine. These receptors came from a woman aged 50 to 60 with glioma.

This clone was seen more than once but under ten times. The rearrangement links TRBV19 to TRBJ1-5; TRBD1 might be the D (5 bases). The CDR3 contains 13 residues. The germline V gene has CDR1 LNHDA and CDR2 SQIVND (reference sequence). Trimming shortened V by 1 base and J by 13 bases, and 14 bases separated the two germline ends. CDR3 amino acids: CASSIVPDSRQHF. As DNA, the CDR3 is TGTGCCAGTAGTATAGTCCCCGACAGTCGACAGCATTTT.

The chain has TRBV7-9 and TRBJ2-7; D remains ambiguous. This CDR3 contains 11 residues. Germline V gene data show CDR1 as SEHNR and CDR2 as FQNEAQ (reference sequence). Trimming removed 3 bases from V and 6 bases from J, with 6 bases in between. DNA of the CDR3: TGTGCCAGCAGCTTGGCTATCGAGCAGTACTTC. Translating it yields CASSLAIEQYF.

The genes are TRBV7-2 and TRBJ2-1, with 9 bases fitting TRBD2. There are 16 residues in the CDR3. Germline V gives CDR1 SGHTA, CDR2 FQGNSA. V lost 6 bases and J lost 9; bases outside the gene matches: 15. The CDR3 region is CASRPPSSGGPGEQFF. The CDR3 coding sequence is TGTGCCAGCAGGCCCCCCTCGAGCGGGGGGCCAGGTGAGCAGTTCTTC.

The V and J genes are TRBV5-1 and TRBJ1-2; D remains unclear. CDR1 is SGHRS and CDR2 is YFSETQ in the germline V gene. Trimming removed 4 bases from V and 4 bases from J, with 11 bases in between. The CDR3 consists of 13 residues. The CDR3 is CASSPDPSYGYTF. CDR3 bases: TGCGCCAGCAGCCCCGACCCGAGCTATGGCTACACCTTC.

This chain connects TRBV13 to TRBJ1-5; D not certain. The CDR3 extends over 12 amino acids. From germline, CDR1 is PRHDT and CDR2 FYEKMQ (reference sequence). Trimming took off 1 base at V and 3 bases at J, with 1 base between the two ends. The CDR3 nucleotides are TGTGCCAGCAGCTTAGACAATCAGCCCCAGCATTTT. Translated, it gives CASSLDNQPQHF.

This CDR3 reads CASSLGQLYGYTF. CDR3 sequence (DNA): TGTGCCAGCAGCCTCGGACAGCTCTATGGCTACACCTTC. V is TRBV7-3 and J is TRBJ1-2; D may be TRBD1 (6 bases). The CDR3 covers 13 residues. Trimming took 5 bases from V and 4 from J, leaving 11 bases between them. The germline gives CDR1 SGHTA, CDR2 FQGTGA.

The genes are TRBV9 and TRBJ1-6; possibly TRBD1 for D (6 bases). The V gene's germline CDR1 is SGDLS and CDR2 YYNGEE. The CDR3 has 16 residues. Between the trimmed V and J ends, which lost 0 bases and 10 bases, there was a span of 17 bases. In DNA form, the CDR3 reads TGTGCCAGCAGCGTAGTTGGGGGCCGGGTAGGGTCACCCCTCCACTTT. As protein: CASSVVGGRVGSPLHF.

The CDR3 DNA reads as TGTGCCAGCAGTTTTGGCCCTAGCACCGGGGAGCTGTTTTTT. Translation gives CASSFGPSTGELFF. The chain uses TRBV28 and TRBJ2-2; D is unresolved. CDR3 length equals 14 residues. The V gene lost 3 bases and the J gene lost 4 bases, with 9 bases spanning the gap. The germline CDR1 and CDR2 sequences are MDHEN and SYDVKM.

V gene TRBV30 combines with J gene TRBJ2-7; 7 bases are a match to TRBD1. Germline V gives CDR1 GTSNPN, CDR2 SVGIG (reference sequence). CDR3 length equals 18 residues. The ends lost 2 bases at V and 2 bases at J; junction bases unmatched: 18. CDR3: CAWSSTTGKGVLPYEQYF. In nucleotides, the CDR3 is TGTGCCTGGAGTTCGACGACAGGGAAGGGGGTACTTCCCTACGAGCAGTACTTC.

The chain recombines TRBV5-1 with TRBJ2-7; the match to TRBD1 covers 7 bases. The CDR3 consists of 15 residues. Trimming at V came to 1 base and at J to 3 bases, leaving 7 bases not matched to a gene. The germline CDR1 and CDR2 sequences are SGHRS and YFSETQ. CDR3 in amino acids: CASSLMTGLDYEQYF. The CDR3 bases are TGCGCCAGCAGCTTGATGACAGGGCTAGACTACGAGCAGTACTTC. The complete variable domain, with remaining parts taken from reference TRBV5-1 and TRBJ2-7, reads KAGVTQTPRYLIKTRGQQVTLSCSPISGHRSVSWYQQTPGQGLQFLFEYFSETQRNKGNFPGRFSGRQFSNSRSEMNVSTLELGDSALYLCASSLMTGLDYEQYFGPGTRLTVT.

The chain has TRBV4-1 and TRBJ2-7, with TRBD2 identical over 7 bases. The V segment lost 4 bases and the J segment 2 bases; nucleotides outside the gene matches: 11. The germline gives CDR1 MGHRA, CDR2 YSYEKL. This CDR3 is 16 amino acids long. The chain's CDR3 is CASSPQLAVMTYEQYF. The CDR3, as DNA: TGCGCCAGCAGCCCTCAGCTAGCGGTGATGACCTACGAGCAGTACTTC.

The rearrangement uses TRBV6-1 and TRBJ2-5, with D possibly TRBD2 on 6 matching bases. V lost 3 bases, J lost 3 bases, and 14 bases lay in between. This CDR3 spans 15 amino acids. Germline loops: CDR1 MNHNS, CDR2 SASEGT. CDR3 bases: TGTGCCAGCAGTGAGGGCGCTCGCGGGAAAGAGACCCAGTACTTC. Translating it yields CASSEGARGKETQYF.

V gene TRBV19 combines with J gene TRBJ1-2; 7 bases are a match to TRBD1. The V gene end was trimmed by 2 bases and the J gene end by 7 bases; junction bases not matched to a gene: 7. Germline values: CDR1 LNHDA, CDR2 SQIVND (reference sequence). The CDR3 is 14 amino acids. The CDR3 region is CASSIIDREFGYTF. CDR3 DNA: TGTGCCAGTAGTATAATTGACAGGGAGTTTGGCTACACCTTC.

This clone occurred a few times. The chain joins TRBV6-6 to TRBJ1-2; D might be TRBD1 (6 bases). V dropped 1 base and J dropped 14 bases, with 11 bases sitting between them. CDR1 is MNHNY, CDR2 SVGAGI, per germline (reference sequence). CDR3 length equals 11 residues. CDR3 sequence reads: CASSYWDTATF. CDR3 nucleotide sequence: TGTGCCAGCAGTTACTGGGACACGGCGACCTTC.

V is TRBV19 and J is TRBJ2-3; D remains unclear. With 3 bases removed from V and 4 bases from J, the gap between germline ends came to 8 bases. The CDR3 extends over 13 amino acids. Per the germline V gene, CDR1 is LNHDA and CDR2 is SQIVND (reference sequence). Written as DNA, the CDR3 is TGTGCCAGTAGTATTACCCGGGCAGATACGCAGTATTTT. It encodes CASSITRADTQYF.

The chain has TRBV19 and TRBJ1-1, with no clear D. CDR3 length equals 14 residues. V was shortened by 5 bases and J by 1 base, with 11 bases between the two germline ends. Germline loops: CDR1 LNHDA, CDR2 SQIVND (reference sequence). Here the CDR3 reads CASSSILGNTEAFF. The CDR3 bases are TGTGCCAGTAGTTCCATCTTGGGGAACACTGAAGCTTTCTTT.

The chain joins TRBV6-1 to TRBJ2-7, with TRBD1 matching 10 bases. Germline lookup yields CDR1 MNHNS and CDR2 SASEGT. The CDR3 loop spans 16 amino acids. The ends lost 4 bases at V and 3 bases at J; junction bases unmatched: 9. The CDR3 coding sequence is TGTGCCAGCAGTGTCGGACAGGGGGGACCCCTCTACGAGCAGTACTTC. It translates to CASSVGQGGPLYEQYF.

This clone was seen a handful of times. This sequence joins TRBV28 and TRBJ1-1, with D unresolved. The CDR3 totals 11 residues. The V gene lost 7 bases and the J gene lost 7 bases, with 10 bases spanning the gap. Germline CDR1 and CDR2: MDHEN and SYDVKM. CDR3 loop: CASIPRVEAFF. The CDR3 DNA sequence: TGTGCCAGCATTCCCCGGGTTGAAGCTTTCTTT.

This sequence joins TRBV14 and TRBJ2-2; the D call may be TRBD1 or TRBD2 (5 bases each). The CDR3 is 15 residues long. Germline loops: CDR1 SGHDN, CDR2 FVKESK. Trimming stripped 5 bases from V and 7 bases from J, with 17 bases between. CDR3 protein: CASSSVGVGNGELFF. DNA for the CDR3: TGTGCCAGCAGCTCGGTGGGGGTCGGCAACGGGGAGCTGTTTTTT.

The gene calls are TRBV29-1 and TRBJ2-5, with a weak D call TRBD1 (6 bases). This CDR3 contains 13 residues. The germline V gene encodes CDR1 SQVTM and CDR2 ANQGSEA. The V and J ends lost 7 bases and 5 bases respectively, with 17 bases between them. The CDR3 DNA reads as TGCAGCGGAGGGGACACCCCGAGGGAGACCCAGTACTTC. It yields the protein CSGGDTPRETQYF.

This clone has a handful of counts. The rearrangement links TRBV16 to TRBJ1-5; D remains ambiguous. The length of the CDR3 is 12 residues. Trimming took 6 bases from V and 9 from J, leaving 12 bases between them. The germline gives CDR1 KGHSY, CDR2 FQNENV. CDR3 DNA sequence: TGTGCCAGCAGGCCTCCCGAGGGGCCCCAGCATTTT. As protein: CASRPPEGPQHF.

This chain joins TRBV18 and TRBJ2-7, with D perhaps matching TRBD2 (6 bases). This CDR3 spans 15 amino acids. V lost 3 bases, J lost 0 bases, and 12 bases lay in between. Germline CDR1 is KGHSH and CDR2 is LQKENI. The CDR3 sequence is CASSPALGGSYEQYF. The CDR3 nucleotides are TGTGCCAGCTCACCGGCGCTGGGGGGCTCCTACGAGCAGTACTTC.

This sequence joins TRBV25-1 and TRBJ2-5, with D tentatively TRBD1 (5 bases). This CDR3 comprises 13 residues. Germline V lookup: CDR1 MGHDK, CDR2 SYGVNS. V was clipped by 4 bases and J by 4 bases, with 10 bases between them. CDR3 region: CASSVSGLETQYF. The CDR3 nucleotides are TGTGCCAGCAGTGTATCAGGGCTAGAGACCCAGTACTTC.

The gene calls are TRBV10-1 and TRBJ2-7; 9 bases map to TRBD1. Germline loops: CDR1 WNHNN, CDR2 SYGVQD (reference sequence). The CDR3 is 14 amino acids. With 0 bases clipped from V and 5 bases from J, the junction kept 2 bases outside the gene matches. CDR3 sequence reads: CASSESGQGHEQYF. The CDR3 DNA is TGCGCCAGCAGTGAGTCGGGACAGGGCCACGAGCAGTACTTC.